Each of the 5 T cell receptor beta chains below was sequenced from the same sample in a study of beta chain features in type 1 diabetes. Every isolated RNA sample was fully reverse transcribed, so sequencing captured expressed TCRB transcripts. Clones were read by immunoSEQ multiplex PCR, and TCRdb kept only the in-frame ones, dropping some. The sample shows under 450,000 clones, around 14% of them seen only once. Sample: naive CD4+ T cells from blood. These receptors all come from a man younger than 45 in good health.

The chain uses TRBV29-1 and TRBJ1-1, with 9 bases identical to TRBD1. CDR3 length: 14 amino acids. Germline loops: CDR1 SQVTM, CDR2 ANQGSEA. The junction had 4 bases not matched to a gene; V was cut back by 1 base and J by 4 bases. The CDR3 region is CSVEAGTGSTEAFF. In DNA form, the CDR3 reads TGCAGCGTTGAAGCAGGGACAGGGAGCACTGAAGCTTTCTTT.

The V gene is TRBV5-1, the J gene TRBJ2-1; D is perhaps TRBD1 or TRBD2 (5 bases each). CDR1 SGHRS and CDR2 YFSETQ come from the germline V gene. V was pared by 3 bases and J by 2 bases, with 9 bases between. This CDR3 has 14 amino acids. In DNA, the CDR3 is TGCGCCAGCAGCTCGGGGCCGACCTACAATGAGCAGTTCTTC. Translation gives CASSSGPTYNEQFF.

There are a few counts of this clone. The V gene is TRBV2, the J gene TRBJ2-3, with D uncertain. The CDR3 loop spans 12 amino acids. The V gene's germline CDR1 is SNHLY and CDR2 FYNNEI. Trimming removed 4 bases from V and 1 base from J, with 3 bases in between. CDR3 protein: CASSVRTDTQYF. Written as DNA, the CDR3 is TGTGCCAGCAGTGTTCGCACAGATACGCAGTATTTT.

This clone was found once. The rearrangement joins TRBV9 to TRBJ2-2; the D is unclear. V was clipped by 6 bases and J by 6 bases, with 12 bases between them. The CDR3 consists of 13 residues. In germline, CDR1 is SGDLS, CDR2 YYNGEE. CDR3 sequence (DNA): TGTGCCAGCAAGAAGGAAGCCCCCGGGGAGCTGTTTTTT. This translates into CASKKEAPGELFF.

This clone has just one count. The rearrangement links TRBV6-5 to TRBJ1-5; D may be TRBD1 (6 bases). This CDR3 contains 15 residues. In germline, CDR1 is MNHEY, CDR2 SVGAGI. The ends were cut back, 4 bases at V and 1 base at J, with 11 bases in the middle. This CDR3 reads CASSLQGGSNQPQHF. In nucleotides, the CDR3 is TGTGCCAGCAGTTTACAGGGTGGGAGCAATCAGCCCCAGCATTTT.